Below, 3 T cell receptor beta chains from the same sample are listed, as sequenced in a study of T cell repertoires in cytomegalovirus infection. TCRdb itself ran the reads through MiXCR, one entry per CDR3 protein. The table lists fewer than 700,000 distinct CDR3 sequences, 20% to 25% of them singletons. Source material: CD8+ T cells from PBMCs. Receptors originate from a human donor in good health (CMV status not recorded). Some clones in this sample may be carry-over from other donors' samples.

This clonotype was counted at least ten times. J is TRBJ2-7 and V is TRBV6-2 or TRBV6-3; D is tentatively TRBD1 or TRBD2 (5 bases each). Between the trimmed V and J ends, which lost 6 bases and 2 bases, there was a span of 23 bases. Germline lookup yields CDR1 MNHEY and CDR2 SVGEGT. CDR3 length equals 17 residues. The CDR3 loop is CASSFSHGDRLTYEQYV. CDR3 coding DNA: TGTGCCAGCAGCTTCAGCCATGGGGACCGCCTAACCTACGAGCAGTACGTC.

The rearrangement links TRBV6-2 or TRBV6-3 to TRBJ1-2, with 7 bases identical to TRBD1. Germline V lookup: CDR1 MNHEY, CDR2 SVGEGT. This CDR3 has 16 amino acids. V trimming: 0 bases; J trimming: 2 bases; junction bases outside the gene matches: 6. CDR3 DNA sequence: TGTGCCAGCAGTTACTCGATCGGGACAGCGAACTATGGCTACACCTTC. Translating it yields CASSYSIGTANYGYTF.

This clonotype was seen more than once but under ten times. The rearrangement links TRBV7-8 to TRBJ2-1, with D hard to call. Per germline, CDR1 SGHVS and CDR2 FQNEAQ. This CDR3 region has 11 residues. Trimming removed 2 bases from V and 14 bases from J, with 10 bases in between. Here the CDR3 DNA reads TGTGCCAGCAGCTTACCCCCGGCGAAGTTCTTC. Its translation: CASSLPPAKFF.